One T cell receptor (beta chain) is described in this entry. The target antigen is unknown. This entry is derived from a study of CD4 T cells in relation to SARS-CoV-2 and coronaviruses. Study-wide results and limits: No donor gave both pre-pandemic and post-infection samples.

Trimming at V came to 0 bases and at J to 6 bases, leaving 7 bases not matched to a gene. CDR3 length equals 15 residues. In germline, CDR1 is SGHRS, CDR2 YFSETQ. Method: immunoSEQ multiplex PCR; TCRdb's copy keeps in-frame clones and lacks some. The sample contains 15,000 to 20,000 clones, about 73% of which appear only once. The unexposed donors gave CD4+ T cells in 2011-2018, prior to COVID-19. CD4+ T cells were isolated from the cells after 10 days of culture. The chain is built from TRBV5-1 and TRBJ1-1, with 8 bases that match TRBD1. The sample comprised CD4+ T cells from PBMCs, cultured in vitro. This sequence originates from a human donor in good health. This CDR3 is CASSLVVTGGAEAFF. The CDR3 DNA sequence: TGCGCCAGCAGCTTGGTGGTTACAGGGGGGGCTGAAGCTTTCTTT.